Listed below are T cell receptor beta chains from one sample, sequenced in a study of blood T cells in healthy people across ages. One entry per CDR3 protein, called by TCRdb with MiXCR from the 5' RACE reads. Of 1.5 million or so distinct CDR3 sequences detected, under 55% appear once; the ten largest clones hold around 4%. Sequencing was carried out using blood. These receptors came from a woman aged 18-29 years in good health. CDR3s include the opening cysteine and the closing phenylalanine or tryptophan. A D gene is named only where the DNA matches it firmly. A row's size may be missing; if present it is once, few, many or a size class.

j_call: TRBJ2-2
v_call: TRBV20-1
clone_size: once
d_call: TRBD2
cdr3_nt: TGCAGTGCCCGCGGGGGGGGCCACACCGGGGAGCTGTTTTTT
cdr3_aa: CSARGGGHTGELFF

j_call: TRBJ2-1
v_call: TRBV7-9
clone_size: .
d_call: TRBD2
cdr3_nt: TGTGCCAGCAGCCCAAGACTAGCGGGGGGGCTTTTGGATGAGCAGTTCTTC
cdr3_aa: CASSPRLAGGLLDEQFF

j_call: TRBJ2-5
v_call: TRBV12-3/TRBV12-4
clone_size: .
d_call: TRBD1
cdr3_nt: TGTGCCAGCAGCCAACAGGGGTTGGAGACCCAGTACTTC
cdr3_aa: CASSQQGLETQYF

j_call: TRBJ2-6
v_call: TRBV7-8
clone_size: few
d_call: .
cdr3_nt: TGTGCCAGCAGCTTAGTACCGCACTCTGGGGCCAACGTCCTGACTTTC
cdr3_aa: CASSLVPHSGANVLTF

j_call: TRBJ2-1
v_call: TRBV2
clone_size: many
d_call: .
cdr3_nt: TGTGCCAGCAGGGCGCCTAAGGGGGTCTACAATGAGCAGTTCTTC
cdr3_aa: CASRAPKGVYNEQFF

j_call: TRBJ2-7
v_call: TRBV6-2/TRBV6-3
clone_size: .
d_call: .
cdr3_nt: TGTGCCAGCAGTTCCGGGGCCGGCAACGAGCAGTACTTC
cdr3_aa: CASSSGAGNEQYF

j_call: TRBJ2-3
v_call: TRBV9
clone_size: .
d_call: .
cdr3_nt: TGTGCCAGCAGCGCCCAGCCTAGCACAGATACGCAGTATTTT
cdr3_aa: CASSAQPSTDTQYF

j_call: TRBJ2-3
v_call: TRBV4-3
clone_size: few
d_call: TRBD2
cdr3_nt: TGCGCCAGCAGCCAAGATTTAGCGGGGGCGGGCACAGATACGCAGTATTTT
cdr3_aa: CASSQDLAGAGTDTQYF

j_call: TRBJ2-1
v_call: TRBV6-5
clone_size: many
d_call: TRBD1
cdr3_nt: TGTGCCAGCAGTTCCGGGACAGGTTACAATGAGCAGTTCTTC
cdr3_aa: CASSSGTGYNEQFF

j_call: TRBJ2-3
v_call: TRBV10-3
clone_size: few
d_call: .
cdr3_nt: TGTGCCATCAGTGCAACTTCAGATACGCAGTATTTT
cdr3_aa: CAISATSDTQYF

j_call: TRBJ1-1
v_call: TRBV6-5
clone_size: few
d_call: .
cdr3_nt: TGTGCCAGCAGTTCATACGGGGTATTAGACACTGAAGCTTTCTTT
cdr3_aa: CASSSYGVLDTEAFF

j_call: TRBJ1-1
v_call: TRBV30
clone_size: .
d_call: .
cdr3_nt: TGTGCCTGGGCGAAGGTCGATGAAGCTTTCTTT
cdr3_aa: CAWAKVDEAFF

j_call: TRBJ2-6
v_call: TRBV4-3
clone_size: .
d_call: .
cdr3_nt: TGCGCCAGCAGCCAATTCTCAACAGGGTCTGGGACCAACGTCCTGACTTTC
cdr3_aa: CASSQFSTGSGTNVLTF

j_call: TRBJ2-2
v_call: TRBV6-2/TRBV6-3
clone_size: .
d_call: .
cdr3_nt: TGTGCCAGCAATGTCCGGGGAGGTGTCTCTAACACCGGGGAGCTGTTTTTT
cdr3_aa: CASNVRGGVSNTGELFF

j_call: TRBJ2-3
v_call: TRBV4-2
clone_size: few
d_call: .
cdr3_nt: TGTGCCAGCAGCCCGCGGACAAAAAACACAGATACGCAGTATTTT
cdr3_aa: CASSPRTKNTDTQYF

j_call: TRBJ2-1
v_call: TRBV5-1
clone_size: .
d_call: .
cdr3_nt: TGCGCCAGCAGCTCAAGAATCTATCTGAGGGGGGAGGAATCCTACAATGAGCAGTTCTTC
cdr3_aa: CASSSRIYLRGEESYNEQFF

j_call: TRBJ1-5
v_call: TRBV20-1
clone_size: .
d_call: .
cdr3_nt: TGCAGTGCTAGAGGGGAGGCAGGAGGTCAGCCCCAGCATTTT
cdr3_aa: CSARGEAGGQPQHF

j_call: TRBJ1-1
v_call: TRBV7-9
clone_size: .
d_call: .
cdr3_nt: TGTGCCAGCAGCTTAGGGCCGGTTGAAGCTTTCTTT
cdr3_aa: CASSLGPVEAFF

j_call: TRBJ2-7
v_call: TRBV4-1
clone_size: .
d_call: TRBD2
cdr3_nt: TGCGCCAGCAGCCAAGATACGGGACTAGCGGGGGTGCAGTACTTC
cdr3_aa: CASSQDTGLAGVQYF

j_call: TRBJ2-1
v_call: TRBV28
clone_size: .
d_call: .
cdr3_nt: TGTGCCAGCAGTGGCGGGACCCCCTCCTACAATGAGCAGTTCTTC
cdr3_aa: CASSGGTPSYNEQFF

j_call: TRBJ1-1
v_call: TRBV18
clone_size: many
d_call: .
cdr3_nt: TGTGCCAGCTCACCATATCAGGATTCGAACACTGAAGCTTTCTTT
cdr3_aa: CASSPYQDSNTEAFF

j_call: TRBJ1-4
v_call: TRBV25-1
clone_size: few
d_call: TRBD1
cdr3_nt: TGTGCCAGCAGCCCCCCTCGGACAGGGACAGAGGAAAAACTGTTTTTT
cdr3_aa: CASSPPRTGTEEKLFF

j_call: TRBJ2-3
v_call: TRBV4-3
clone_size: few
d_call: .
cdr3_nt: TGCGCCAGCAGCCGAATAGGGGGAGCCACAGATACGCAGTATTTT
cdr3_aa: CASSRIGGATDTQYF

j_call: TRBJ2-1
v_call: TRBV7-3
clone_size: .
d_call: TRBD2
cdr3_nt: TGTACCAGCAGCCCCGGACTAGACCGGCTTGACAATGAGCAGTTCTTC
cdr3_aa: CTSSPGLDRLDNEQFF

j_call: TRBJ1-2
v_call: TRBV6-1
clone_size: .
d_call: .
cdr3_nt: TGTGCCAGCAGTGCGGCAGGAGGAGGAGGCTACACCTTC
cdr3_aa: CASSAAGGGGYTF

j_call: TRBJ1-4
v_call: TRBV6-5
clone_size: few
d_call: .
cdr3_nt: TGTGCCAGCAGTTACTCGATTGCCGGGGGCGGTGAAAAACTGTTTTTT
cdr3_aa: CASSYSIAGGGEKLFF

j_call: TRBJ1-1
v_call: TRBV7-9
clone_size: many
d_call: .
cdr3_nt: TGTGCCAGCAGCTTAACGAACACTGAAGCTTTCTTT
cdr3_aa: CASSLTNTEAFF

j_call: TRBJ2-7
v_call: TRBV24-1
clone_size: .
d_call: .
cdr3_nt: TGTGCCACCAGTGACCCGACCGGGGGAGGCTCCTACAATGAGCAGTACTTC
cdr3_aa: CATSDPTGGGSYNEQYF

j_call: TRBJ2-3
v_call: TRBV5-1
clone_size: .
d_call: TRBD1
cdr3_nt: TGCGCCAGCAGCTTGGAGGGGGCCGGTACGCAGTATTTT
cdr3_aa: CASSLEGAGTQYF

j_call: TRBJ2-3
v_call: TRBV27
clone_size: few
d_call: TRBD2
cdr3_nt: TGTGCCAGCAGTGCCCGACTAGCGGTCACAGATACGCAGTATTTT
cdr3_aa: CASSARLAVTDTQYF

j_call: TRBJ1-4
v_call: TRBV7-2
clone_size: .
d_call: .
cdr3_nt: TGTGCCAGCAGCTCCGCCAAGGGCACAACTAATGAAAAACTGTTTTTT
cdr3_aa: CASSSAKGTTNEKLFF

j_call: TRBJ2-7
v_call: TRBV7-9
clone_size: .
d_call: .
cdr3_nt: TGTGCCAGCAGCATACAGCATAATAGCTACGAGCAGTACTTC
cdr3_aa: CASSIQHNSYEQYF

j_call: TRBJ2-5
v_call: TRBV27
clone_size: few
d_call: .
cdr3_nt: TGTGCCAGCAGTTTATCGAGCGAGGGACAGACCCAGTACTTC
cdr3_aa: CASSLSSEGQTQYF

j_call: TRBJ2-5
v_call: TRBV29-1
clone_size: many
d_call: TRBD1
cdr3_nt: TGCAGCGTTGGACAGGGGGCTGGAGAGACCCAGTACTTC
cdr3_aa: CSVGQGAGETQYF

j_call: TRBJ2-1
v_call: TRBV18
clone_size: .
d_call: TRBD2
cdr3_nt: TGTGCCAGCTCACCAGAGACTAGCGGAGCGAACAATGAGCAGTTCTTC
cdr3_aa: CASSPETSGANNEQFF

j_call: TRBJ2-1
v_call: TRBV11-2
clone_size: few
d_call: TRBD2
cdr3_nt: TGTGCCAGCAGCTTAGCTGGGCGGGAGGGCTCCGATGAGCAGTTCTTC
cdr3_aa: CASSLAGREGSDEQFF

j_call: TRBJ2-3
v_call: TRBV28
clone_size: .
d_call: TRBD2
cdr3_nt: TGTGCCAGCAGTTTATTGCGGGAGGATGGTTTGGCAGATACGCAGTATTTT
cdr3_aa: CASSLLREDGLADTQYF

j_call: TRBJ1-5
v_call: TRBV4-1
clone_size: few
d_call: .
cdr3_nt: TGCGCCAGCAGCCAAGTCCCGGTGAGGACTGGCAATCAGCCCCAGCATTTT
cdr3_aa: CASSQVPVRTGNQPQHF

j_call: TRBJ2-3
v_call: TRBV7-7
clone_size: few
d_call: TRBD1
cdr3_nt: TGTGCTAGCAGCCCCGGGACAGGGGTTTCTCATACGCAGTATTTT
cdr3_aa: CASSPGTGVSHTQYF

j_call: TRBJ1-2
v_call: TRBV7-9
clone_size: .
d_call: .
cdr3_nt: TGTGCCAAGGACATGGAGGTCTATGGCTACACCTTC
cdr3_aa: CAKDMEVYGYTF

j_call: TRBJ1-2
v_call: TRBV6-5
clone_size: .
d_call: .
cdr3_nt: TGTGCCAGCAGCCCCAGAGGGTTAGACTATGGCTACACCTTC
cdr3_aa: CASSPRGLDYGYTF

j_call: TRBJ2-2
v_call: TRBV30
clone_size: .
d_call: .
cdr3_nt: TGTGCCTGGAGTAGGGGCAGGGTGAGGGCCGGGGAGCTGTTTTTT
cdr3_aa: CAWSRGRVRAGELFF

j_call: TRBJ2-1
v_call: TRBV7-2
clone_size: .
d_call: TRBD1
cdr3_nt: TGTGCCAGCAGCCGACAGGGGGGGACCTACAATGAGCAGTTCTTC
cdr3_aa: CASSRQGGTYNEQFF

j_call: TRBJ2-5
v_call: TRBV29-1
clone_size: .
d_call: .
cdr3_nt: TGCAGCGTTGAAGTCAGTCCCTACGAGCGGTACTTC
cdr3_aa: CSVEVSPYERYF

j_call: TRBJ2-1
v_call: TRBV20-1
clone_size: few
d_call: TRBD2
cdr3_nt: TGCAGTGCAAAGGGACTAGCGGGGGGGCTTTACAATGAGCAGTTCTTC
cdr3_aa: CSAKGLAGGLYNEQFF